The 13 T cell receptor beta chains listed next were all sequenced from one sample in a study of CD8 T cells in Susac syndrome (dated by TCRdb to about 2019). The library was built by means of the immunoSEQ multiplex PCR assay. RNA was extracted with the RNeasy kit and roughly 0.45 to 1 ug was reverse transcribed using random hexamers. TCRdb handled the public reads itself, with Q25 trimming in fastp and clone calling in MiXCR, and kept productive beta chains. Rows matching on CDR3 protein sequence are summarized as one entry with the most common DNA and genes. The sample table lists roughly 86,000 distinct CDR3 sequences, roughly 96% of them with a count of one. The ten largest clonotypes hold approximately 0.62% of the sample. The sequenced material came from CD8+ T cells from PBMCs. These receptors were collected from a human donor with Susac syndrome.

V usage is TRBV4-2 and J usage is TRBJ1-1; maybe TRBD1 (5 bases). There are 17 residues in the CDR3. Germline lookup yields CDR1 LGHNA and CDR2 YNFKEQ. V lost 1 base to trimming and J lost 0 bases, with 15 bases between them. The DNA for the CDR3 is TGTGCCAGCAGCCAAGTAGGGGAGGGGCCGATGAACACTGAAGCTTTCTTT. Protein product: CASSQVGEGPMNTEAFF.

The rearrangement uses TRBV27 and TRBJ1-1; 7 bases are shared with TRBD1. Germline lookup yields CDR1 MNHEY and CDR2 SMNVEV (reference sequence). The CDR3 is 16 residues long. V lost 5 bases, J lost 1 base, and 10 bases stayed unmatched. CDR3 nucleotides: TGTGCCAGCAGTAAAGTCACAGGGGCCAGGAACACTGAAGCTTTCTTT. It specifies CASSKVTGARNTEAFF.

This rearrangement joins TRBV19 to TRBJ1-5, with TRBD1 as a possible D gene (6 bases). CDR1 and CDR2 (germline): LNHDA, SQIVND (reference sequence). V shed 7 bases and J shed 5 bases, with 15 bases lying between them. The CDR3 totals 14 residues. For the CDR3, the DNA is TGTGCCAGTATTGAGGCAGGGGTGGATCAGCCCCAGCATTTT. Residues: CASIEAGVDQPQHF.

The V and J genes are TRBV12-3 or TRBV12-4 and TRBJ1-6, with 7 bases identical to TRBD1. Trimming cost V 4 bases and J 6 bases; bases outside gene matches: 3. This CDR3 comprises 14 residues. In nucleotides, the CDR3 is TGTGCCAGCAGTTGGGGACAGTTTAATTCACCCCTCCACTTT. This encodes CASSWGQFNSPLHF.

V is TRBV13 and J is TRBJ2-7; D remains ambiguous. Germline V gene sequence: CDR1 PRHDT, CDR2 FYEKMQ (reference sequence). V dropped 2 bases and J dropped 3 bases, with 8 bases sitting between them. The CDR3 sequence is 13 residues long. The chain's CDR3 is CASSLKLGYEQYF. For the CDR3, the DNA is TGTGCCAGCAGCTTAAAGTTGGGCTACGAGCAGTACTTC.

V gene TRBV4-2 combines with J gene TRBJ1-4; D remains ambiguous. The germline V and J ends were trimmed by 4 bases and 6 bases, with 15 bases remaining between them. Per the germline V gene, CDR1 is LGHNA and CDR2 is YNFKEQ. CDR3 length equals 15 residues. CDR3 sequence (DNA): TGTGCCAGCAGCCTCAACAAGGTCCCATATGAAAAACTGTTTTTT. This encodes CASSLNKVPYEKLFF.

This clonotype was seen once. This rearrangement joins TRBV7-3 to TRBJ1-1, with unresolved D. Per germline, CDR1 SGHTA and CDR2 FQGTGA. The CDR3 loop spans 13 amino acids. V gave up 1 base and J gave up 7 bases, with 10 bases separating them. CDR3 residues: CASSLKFGSEAFF. DNA of the CDR3: TGTGCCAGCAGCTTAAAATTCGGCAGTGAAGCTTTCTTT. The full variable domain, with the rest looked up from reference TRBV7-3 and TRBJ1-1, is GAGVSQTPSNKVTEKGKYVELRCDPISGHTALYWYRQSLGQGPEFLIYFQGTGAADDSGLPNDRFFAVRPEGSVSTLKIQRTERGDSAVYLCASSLKFGSEAFFGQGTRLTVV.

In its sample, this clonotype was seen once. The V gene is TRBV19, the J gene TRBJ2-1; TRBD2 aligns across 8 bases. The junction had 9 bases not matched to a gene; V was cut back by 8 bases and J by 9 bases. Germline V gives CDR1 LNHDA, CDR2 SQIVND (reference sequence). The CDR3 extends over 13 amino acids. CDR3: CASALAGMGEQFF. The CDR3 coding sequence is TGTGCCAGTGCTTTAGCGGGGATGGGTGAGCAGTTCTTC.

The chain uses TRBV9 and TRBJ2-1; weak D call: TRBD2 (5 bases). This CDR3 comprises 12 residues. V gave up 3 bases and J gave up 10 bases, with 11 bases separating them. Germline V gene sequence: CDR1 SGDLS, CDR2 YYNGEE. The CDR3 reads CASSEVGEEQFF. Here the CDR3 DNA reads TGTGCCAGCAGCGAGGTTGGGGAGGAGCAGTTCTTC.

V gene TRBV15 combines with J gene TRBJ2-7; 13 positions agree with TRBD2. This CDR3 is built from 16 residues. V shed 1 base and J 2 bases; nucleotides not matched to a gene: 2. CDR1 and CDR2 (germline): LNHNV, YYDKDF (reference sequence). Here the CDR3 reads CATSRVGTSGTYEQYF. The CDR3 nucleotides are TGTGCCACCAGCAGAGTCGGGACTAGCGGGACCTACGAGCAGTACTTC. Variable domain in full (rest from reference TRBV15 and TRBJ2-7): DAMVIQNPRYQVTQFGKPVTLSCSQTLNHNVMYWYQQKSSQAPKLLFHYYDKDFNNEADTPDNFQSRRPNTSFCFLDIRSPGLGDTAMYLCATSRVGTSGTYEQYFGPGTRLTVT.

The chain joins TRBV25-1 to TRBJ2-1; either TRBD1 or TRBD2 may fit D (5 bases each). Germline V CDR1 and CDR2: MGHDK, SYGVNS. V dropped 4 bases and J dropped 9 bases, with 10 bases sitting between them. CDR3 length equals 12 residues. The CDR3 DNA reads TGTGCCAGCAGTGGGGACGGCTTTGAGCAGTTCTTC. Translation gives CASSGDGFEQFF. The whole variable domain, remainder taken from reference TRBV25-1 and TRBJ2-1, is EADIYQTPRYLVIGTGKKITLECSQTMGHDKMYWYQQDPGMELHLIHYSYGVNSTEKGDLSSESTVSRIRTEHFPLTLESARPSHTSQYLCASSGDGFEQFFGPGTRLTVL.

V and J are TRBV20-1 and TRBJ2-1; 11 nucleotides align to TRBD2. Germline CDR1 is DFQATT and CDR2 is SNEGSKA (reference sequence). The CDR3 has 15 residues. The V gene end was trimmed by 1 base and the J gene end by 6 bases; junction bases not matched to a gene: 5. The CDR3, as DNA: TGCAGTGCTAGAGGTAGCGGGGGGGCCGGCAATGAGCAGTTCTTC. Residues: CSARGSGGAGNEQFF.

The chain combines TRBV6-5 with TRBJ2-5; D ambiguous. Per the germline V gene, CDR1 is MNHEY and CDR2 is SVGAGI. This CDR3 is 14 amino acids long. V lost 2 bases and J lost 1, with 8 bases in between. The CDR3: CASSYSRAQETQYF. The CDR3 DNA follows: TGTGCCAGCAGTTACAGCCGGGCCCAAGAGACCCAGTACTTC.